This T cell receptor beta chain was documented in a study of blood T cell repertoires in COVID-19. Study background: Collection of acute and convalescent COVID-19 samples took place in the United States, Italy and Spain.

Trimming removed 8 bases from V and 1 base from J; junction bases left unmatched: 5. Germline CDR1 is SEHNR and CDR2 is FQNEAQ (reference sequence). This CDR3 has 14 residues. Produced via immunoSEQ multiplex PCR; TCRdb's table is partial and in-frame only. Of approximately 42,000 clones listed, roughly 73% are singletons. The chain is built from TRBV7-9 and TRBJ2-4; TRBD2 matches 7 bases. Material for sequencing was peripheral blood. The source is a man older than 75 with acute or convalescent COVID-19. In DNA form, the CDR3 reads TGTGCCAGCGCCATCGGGAGGGCCAAAAACATTCAGTACTTC. It translates to CASAIGRAKNIQYF. Supplemented by reference TRBV7-9 and TRBJ2-4, the full variable domain reads DTGVSQNPRHKITKRGQNVTFRCDPISEHNRLYWYRQTLGQGPEFLTYFQNEAQLEKSRLLSDRFSAERPKGSFSTLEIQRTEQGDSAMYLCASAIGRAKNIQYFGAGTRLSVL.